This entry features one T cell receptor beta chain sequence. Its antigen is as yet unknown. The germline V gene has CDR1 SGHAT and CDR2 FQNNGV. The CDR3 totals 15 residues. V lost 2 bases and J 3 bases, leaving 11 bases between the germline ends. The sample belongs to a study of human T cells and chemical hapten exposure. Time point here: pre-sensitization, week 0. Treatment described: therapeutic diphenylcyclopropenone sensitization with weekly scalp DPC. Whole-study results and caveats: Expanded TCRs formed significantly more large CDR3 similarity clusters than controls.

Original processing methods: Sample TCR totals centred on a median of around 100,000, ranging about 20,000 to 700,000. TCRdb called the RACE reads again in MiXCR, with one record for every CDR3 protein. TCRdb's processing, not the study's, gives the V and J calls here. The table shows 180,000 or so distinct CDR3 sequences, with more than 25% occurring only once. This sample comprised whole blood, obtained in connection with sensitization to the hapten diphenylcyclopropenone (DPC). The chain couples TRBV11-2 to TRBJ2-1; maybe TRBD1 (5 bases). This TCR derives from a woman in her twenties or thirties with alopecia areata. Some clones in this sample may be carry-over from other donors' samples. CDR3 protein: CASSLQGYHYNEQFF. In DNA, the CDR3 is TGTGCCAGCAGCTTACAGGGCTATCACTACAATGAGCAGTTCTTC.